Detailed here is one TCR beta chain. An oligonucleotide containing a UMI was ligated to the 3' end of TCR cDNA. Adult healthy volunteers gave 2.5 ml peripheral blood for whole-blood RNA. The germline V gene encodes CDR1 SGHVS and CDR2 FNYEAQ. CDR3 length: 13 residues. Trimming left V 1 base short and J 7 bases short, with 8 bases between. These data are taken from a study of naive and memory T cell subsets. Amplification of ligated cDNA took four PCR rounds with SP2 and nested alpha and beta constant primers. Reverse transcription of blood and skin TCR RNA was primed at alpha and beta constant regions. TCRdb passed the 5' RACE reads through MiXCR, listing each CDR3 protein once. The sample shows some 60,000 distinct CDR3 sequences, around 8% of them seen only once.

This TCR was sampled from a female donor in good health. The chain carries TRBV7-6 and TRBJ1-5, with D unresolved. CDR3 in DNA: TGTGCCAGCAGCTTAGACCAGACCCAGCCCCAGCATTTT. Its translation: CASSLDQTQPQHF.